One sample yielded the 18 T cell receptor beta chains listed below, sequenced in a study of metastatic and nonmetastatic thyroid tumors. The entire patient cohort was treatment-naive prior to thyroid surgery. Using MiXCR, TCRdb re-called clones from the PCR reads. Among more than 20,000 clones listed, approximately 9.9% were seen once. What was sequenced was blood. The receptors come from a female donor with papillary thyroid cancer or a benign thyroid nodule (not recorded which). Some clones in this sample may be carry-over from other donors' samples.

The table lists this clone with many counts. In nucleotides, the CDR3 is TGTGCCAGCAGCTTAGAAACTGAAGCTTTCTTT. Its translation: CASSLETEAFF. V usage is TRBV7-9 and J usage is TRBJ1-1; no clear D gene. Germline CDR1 reads SEHNR; CDR2 reads FQNEAQ (reference sequence). V lost 1 base and J lost 5, with 2 bases in between. The CDR3 has 11 amino acids. Supplemented by reference TRBV7-9 and TRBJ1-1, the full variable domain reads DTGVSQNPRHKITKRGQNVTFRCDPISEHNRLYWYRQTLGQGPEFLTYFQNEAQLEKSRLLSDRFSAERPKGSFSTLEIQRTEQGDSAMYLCASSLETEAFFGQGTRLTVV.

This clone showed up many times. V gene TRBV28 combines with J gene TRBJ1-1; no reliable D call. Trimming took 5 bases from V and 2 from J, leaving 21 bases between them. This CDR3 is 17 amino acids long. CDR1 and CDR2 from the germline V gene are MDHEN and SYDVKM. The CDR3 DNA reads TGTGCCAGCAGTCCACCCCGTGACAATCCCCTTAACACTGAAGCTTTCTTT. Encoded protein: CASSPPRDNPLNTEAFF.

This clone was detected many times. DNA of the CDR3: TGTGCCAGTAGCCCGGAGGGGTCAGGGGCCAACGTCCTGACTTTC. Translated: CASSPEGSGANVLTF. V gene TRBV19 combines with J gene TRBJ2-6; D possibly corresponds to TRBD2 (6 bases). The CDR3 spans 15 residues. V was trimmed by 6 bases and J by 4 bases, leaving 13 bases between them. Germline CDR1 LNHDA, CDR2 SQIVND (reference sequence). Combining the CDR3 with reference TRBV19 and TRBJ2-6 gives the whole variable domain DGGITQSPKYLFRKEGQNVTLSCEQNLNHDAMYWYRQDPGQGLRLIYYSQIVNDFQKGDIAEGYSVSREKKESFPLTVTSAQKNPTAFYLCASSPEGSGANVLTFGAGSRLTVL.

Worth noting for this clone: A much larger clonotype is one base distant, so this may be a read error. V is TRBV7-3 and J is TRBJ2-1; 7 nucleotides line up with TRBD1. CDR1 and CDR2 from the germline V gene are SGHTA and FQGTGA. The CDR3 sequence is 15 residues long. The CDR3 region has the DNA TGTGCCAGCAGCTTATCCGGGACAGCCTACAATGAGAAGTTCTTC. Translation: CASSLSGTAYNEKFF.

This clone was counted only a few times. This clone may be a read error of a much larger clone one base away. The same CDR3 arises from other DNA sequences in this sample as well. The V call is TRBV4-1, the J call TRBJ1-4; D not certain. V was trimmed by 2 bases and J by 7 bases, leaving 5 bases between them. Germline V CDR1 and CDR2: MGHRA, YSYEKL. The CDR3 spans 12 residues. CDR3 DNA: TGCGCCAGCAGCCAACCTGCTGAAAAACTGTTTTTT. As protein: CASSQPAEKLFF.

The chain has TRBV19 and TRBJ1-5, with 7 bases fitting TRBD1. The CDR3 has 14 amino acids. CDR1 is LNHDA and CDR2 is SQIVND in the germline V gene (reference sequence). V was clipped by 3 bases and J by 7 bases; unmatched bases: 6. CDR3: CASSILTGVQPQHF. The CDR3 DNA follows: TGTGCCAGTAGTATCCTAACAGGGGTCCAGCCCCAGCATTTT.

This clone turned up a few times. Since a much larger clone is just one base distant, this may be a read error. Because the CDR3 is missing its conserved closing phenylalanine or tryptophan, this is likely a read error. The chain joins TRBV5-4 to TRBJ1-2, with D possibly TRBD1 on 5 matching bases. Per the germline V gene, CDR1 is SGHNT and CDR2 is YYREEE (reference sequence). The CDR3 loop spans 15 amino acids. Between the trimmed V and J ends, which lost 1 base and 3 bases, there was a span of 13 bases. CDR3 sequence: CASSLRGRDDYGYTS. The DNA of the CDR3 is TGTGCCAGCAGCTTGAGGGGCAGGGATGACTATGGCTACACCTCC.

This clone was seen at least ten times. The chain links TRBV10-3 to TRBJ2-5, with a possible D match to TRBD1 (5 bases). Trimming took off 6 bases at V and 5 bases at J, with 13 bases between the two ends. CDR3 length: 13 residues. Germline-derived CDR1 and CDR2 are ENHRY and SYGVKD. The CDR3 nucleotides read TGTGCCATCAGACCTGGTGGGGCGGAGACCCAGTACTTC. Protein sequence: CAIRPGGAETQYF.

In its sample, this clone was seen many times. The J gene is TRBJ2-7, the V gene TRBV13, with 11 nucleotides matching TRBD2. Trimming took 5 bases from V and 2 from J; bases not matched to a gene: 5. The CDR3 consists of 15 residues. The germline CDR1 and CDR2 sequences are PRHDT and FYEKMQ (reference sequence). The CDR3 DNA reads as TGTGCCAGCAGCAAGGGACTAGCGGTTACCTACGAGCAGTACTTC. Amino acid sequence: CASSKGLAVTYEQYF.

Many counts were recorded for this clone. The rearrangement joins TRBV30 to TRBJ1-3; D possibly corresponds to TRBD1 (6 bases). The germline V gene has CDR1 GTSNPN and CDR2 SVGIG (reference sequence). This CDR3 has 13 amino acids. DNA of the CDR3: TGTGCATCCAAGCGGGGGCCTGGAAACACCATATATTTT. Protein product: CASKRGPGNTIYF.

This clone was counted many times. This sequence joins TRBV12-3 or TRBV12-4 and TRBJ2-5; D is undetermined. The CDR3 spans 12 residues. V lost 6 bases and J 7 bases, leaving 12 bases between the germline ends. CDR3 sequence (DNA): TGTGCCAGCAGCGAATCGCAGGTGACCCAGTACTTC. This codes for CASSESQVTQYF.

This clone was picked up many times. A read error is possible here, since a much larger clone lies one base away. DNA for the CDR3: TGTGCCAGCAGTACCATCAGGGGCGTAAGTCAGCCCCAGCATTTT. Its translation: CASSTIRGVSQPQHF. The rearrangement links TRBV28 to TRBJ1-5; a possible D gene is TRBD1 (6 bases). The V and J ends lost 5 bases and 6 bases respectively, with 17 bases between them. Germline loops: CDR1 MDHEN, CDR2 SYDVKM. The CDR3 sequence is 15 residues long.

In this sample, this clone turned up many times. The chain recombines TRBV5-1 with TRBJ1-2; possibly TRBD1 for D (5 bases). Germline V CDR1 and CDR2: SGHRS, YFSETQ. Trimming pared 0 bases from V and 6 bases from J, leaving 9 bases between. CDR3 length: 13 amino acids. Written as DNA, the CDR3 is TGCGCCAGCAGCTTGGCCACGGGGGATGGCTACACCTTC. It specifies CASSLATGDGYTF.

This clone is medium-sized in the sample. V gene TRBV6-9 combines with J gene TRBJ2-2, with D possibly being TRBD1 or TRBD2 (5 bases each). Germline V gene data show CDR1 as MNHGY and CDR2 as SVAAGI. Deletions cut 0 bases from V and 6 bases from J, with 14 bases between. This CDR3 contains 16 residues. In DNA, the CDR3 is TGTGCCAGCAGTTATTCTGAGGGGAGAAGGGCCGGGGAGCTGTTTTTT. Translated: CASSYSEGRRAGELFF.

This clone was seen many times. J is TRBJ2-7 and V is TRBV4-1; 11 bases align to TRBD2. Germline-derived CDR1 and CDR2 are MGHRA and YSYEKL. The junction had 7 bases not matched to a gene; V was cut back by 2 bases and J by 4 bases. The CDR3 is 16 amino acids. CDR3 protein: CASSQPTSGTNYEQYF. As DNA, the CDR3 is TGCGCCAGCAGCCAACCGACTAGCGGGACTAATTACGAGCAGTACTTC.

This clone appeared many times. V is TRBV3-1 and J is TRBJ1-2; D is unresolved. The germline V gene has CDR1 LGHDT and CDR2 YNNKEL (reference sequence). Trimming took 3 bases from V and 4 from J, leaving 15 bases between them. This CDR3 spans 15 amino acids. The CDR3 loop reads CASSHRSRQRYGYTF. DNA for the CDR3: TGTGCCAGCAGCCATCGGTCAAGGCAGCGCTATGGCTACACCTTC.

This clone was detected many times. At one of its ends the junction is not consistent with the germline gene, which may arise from a read error. This rearrangement joins TRBV11-1 to TRBJ1-2, with 11 bases that match TRBD1. This CDR3 is built from 18 residues. The germline CDR1 and CDR2 sequences are SGHAT and FQDESV (reference sequence). This chain's CDR3 is CASTLKGQGAYWNYGYTF. CDR3 nucleotides: TGTGCCAGCACCTTAAAAGGACAGGGGGCGTATTGGAACTATGGCTACACCTTC.

Regarding this clone: Likely a read error: the CDR3 ends without its conserved phenylalanine or tryptophan. This chain connects TRBV6-1 to TRBJ2-6, with 9 nucleotides matching TRBD1. Germline V gives CDR1 MNHNS, CDR2 SASEGT. The CDR3 contains 17 residues. The CDR3 bases are TGTTCCAGCAGTGTAGAACAGGGGGCTTCTGGGGCCAACGTCCTGACTATC. Its translation is CSSSVEQGASGANVLTI.